This T cell receptor beta chain is drawn from a study of blood T cell repertoires in COVID-19. The overall study: COVID-19 samples, acute and convalescent, were from the United States, Italy and Spain. PBMCs, B-cell-depleted T cells, or T cells were the source of the cDNA or gDNA that made up the material.

The germline CDR1 and CDR2 sequences are MNHEY and SVGAGI. J gave up 0 bases and V 6 bases, and 2 bases lay outside the gene matches. The CDR3 spans 14 residues. Original processing notes: Reference gene primer amplification gave estimated nucleated cell counts. Only in-frame clones appear in the TCRdb table, and some are missing; sequencing was by immunoSEQ multiplex PCR. That table is the source of V, J and clone size, and D and trimming were worked out from the DNA. The sample records around 100,000 clones, approximately 87% being singletons. The sample consisted of peripheral blood. The V and J genes are TRBV6-5 and TRBJ2-5, with 9 bases matching TRBD1. The TCR was taken from a human donor in a cohort sampled during active COVID-19. CDR3 residues: CASRTGGNQETQYF. The DNA of the CDR3 is TGTGCCAGCAGGACAGGGGGGAACCAAGAGACCCAGTACTTC.